These 21 T cell receptor beta chains were sequenced from one sample in a study of T cell repertoires in cytomegalovirus infection. TCRdb used MiXCR to reprocess the reads, holding one entry per CDR3 protein. The data show 160,000 or so distinct CDR3 sequences, with about a quarter seen just once and 9.5% to 13% held by the top ten. The sequenced material came from PBMCs. Receptors were obtained from a human donor in good health (CMV status not recorded). Some clones in this sample may be carry-over from other donors' samples.

This clonotype was counted at least ten times. This chain joins TRBV7-2 and TRBJ2-1; 8 positions match TRBD1. The CDR3 contains 15 residues. CDR1 is SGHTA and CDR2 is FQGNSA in the germline V gene. The V and J ends lost 4 bases and 6 bases, in that order; junction bases with no gene match: 8. CDR3 sequence reads: CASSSPGTGTNEQFF. Here the CDR3 DNA reads TGTGCCAGCAGCTCCCCCGGGACAGGAACCAATGAGCAGTTCTTC.

In its sample, this clonotype was seen many times. The chain joins TRBV7-2 to TRBJ1-4; tentatively, D is TRBD1 (5 bases). V was trimmed by 1 base and J by 3 bases, leaving 12 bases between them. The CDR3 is 16 residues long. Germline assignment: CDR1 SGHTA and CDR2 FQGNSA. The CDR3, as DNA: TGTGCCAGCAGCTTAGTGTCGGGGGGGGCTAATGAAAAACTGTTTTTT. Protein: CASSLVSGGANEKLFF. Based on the CDR3 plus reference TRBV7-2 and TRBJ1-4, the full variable domain is GAGVSQSPSNKVTEKGKDVELRCDPISGHTALYWYRQSLGQGLEFLIYFQGNSAPDKSGLPSDRFSAERTGGSVSTLTIQRTQQEDSAVYLCASSLVSGGANEKLFFGSGTQLSVL.

CDR3 loop: CAWTVDRNTEAFF. As DNA, the CDR3 is TGTGCCTGGACCGTTGACAGGAACACTGAAGCTTTCTTT. This chain links TRBV30 with TRBJ1-1; perhaps TRBD1 as D (5 bases). Germline loops: CDR1 GTSNPN, CDR2 SVGIG (reference sequence). The V end was cut by 4 bases, the J end by 1 base, with 10 bases between. The CDR3 is 13 amino acids.

The chain combines TRBV12-3 or TRBV12-4 with TRBJ2-1; tentatively, D is TRBD1 (5 bases). V lost 3 bases and J 4 bases, leaving 10 bases between the germline ends. This CDR3 comprises 14 residues. The CDR3 DNA reads as TGTGCCAGCAGTTTGGTCGCAGGGTACAATGAGCAGTTCTTC. This translates into CASSLVAGYNEQFF.

This chain uses TRBV27 with TRBJ1-1; 7 bases are a match to TRBD1. This CDR3 spans 14 amino acids. Germline V gives CDR1 MNHEY, CDR2 SMNVEV (reference sequence). CDR3 coding DNA: TGTGTGAGCCAGAGGACAGGATCGAACACTGAAGCTTTCTTT. The encoded protein is CVSQRTGSNTEAFF.

This clonotype has more than one count but fewer than ten. The CDR3 is CASSATSGSADTQYF. The CDR3 nucleotides read TGTGCCAGCAGTGCGACTAGCGGGAGTGCAGATACGCAGTATTTT. The chain combines TRBV6-1 with TRBJ2-3, with 12 nucleotides matching TRBD2. J lost 4 bases, V lost 4 bases, and 3 bases had no gene match. Germline CDR1 is MNHNS and CDR2 is SASEGT. This CDR3 region has 15 residues.

This sequence joins TRBV7-6 and TRBJ2-7, with a weak D call TRBD2 (6 bases). Trimming removed 5 bases from V and 7 bases from J, with 12 bases in between. The germline gives CDR1 SGHVS, CDR2 FNYEAQ. CDR3 size: 12 residues. As DNA, the CDR3 is TGTGCCAGCAGCCGGGAGCCTGAGGAGCAGTACTTC. It yields the protein CASSREPEEQYF.

This clonotype showed up just once. The V call is TRBV28, the J call TRBJ2-1; a possible D gene is TRBD1 (5 bases). The V gene's germline CDR1 is MDHEN and CDR2 SYDVKM. The CDR3 totals 13 residues. The V end lost 4 bases, the J end lost 12 bases, and 16 bases lay between the germline ends. The CDR3 sequence is CASSSQGVIGQFF. The DNA for the CDR3 is TGTGCCAGCAGTTCTCAGGGCGTTATCGGGCAGTTCTTC.

The V and J genes are TRBV10-3 and TRBJ2-2, with D tentatively TRBD2 (5 bases). The CDR3 extends over 12 amino acids. The germline V gene encodes CDR1 ENHRY and CDR2 SYGVKD. V lost 8 bases and J lost 6, with 10 bases in between. The CDR3 DNA is TGTGCCATCGGGAGACGTGCCGGGGAGCTGTTTTTT. Protein: CAIGRRAGELFF.

This clonotype came up many times. V is TRBV7-2 and J is TRBJ2-3; TRBD2 aligns across 7 bases. The CDR3 totals 13 residues. Germline V lookup: CDR1 SGHTA, CDR2 FQGNSA. Trimming removed 6 bases from V and 6 bases from J; junction bases left unmatched: 6. This CDR3 is CASRGGGSDTQYF. DNA of the CDR3: TGTGCCAGCAGGGGCGGGGGATCCGATACGCAGTATTTT.

This clonotype showed up many times. V gene TRBV7-2 combines with J gene TRBJ1-1; D is ambiguous. V was shortened by 1 base and J by 2 bases, with 8 bases between the two germline ends. This CDR3 has 14 residues. The germline V gene encodes CDR1 SGHTA and CDR2 FQGNSA. The CDR3 protein is CASSLDQVNTEAFF. The CDR3 coding sequence is TGTGCCAGCAGCTTAGACCAGGTTAACACTGAAGCTTTCTTT. The whole variable domain, filled in from reference TRBV7-2 and TRBJ1-1, reads GAGVSQSPSNKVTEKGKDVELRCDPISGHTALYWYRQSLGQGLEFLIYFQGNSAPDKSGLPSDRFSAERTGGSVSTLTIQRTQQEDSAVYLCASSLDQVNTEAFFGQGTRLTVV.

This clonotype has a handful of counts. The rearrangement links TRBV24-1 to TRBJ2-3; D gene ambiguous. The germline V gene has CDR1 KGHDR and CDR2 SFDVKD. V was cut by 3 bases and J by 4 bases, with 13 bases left in between. The CDR3 consists of 15 residues. CDR3 protein: CATSDATRSADTQYF. CDR3 coding DNA: TGTGCCACCAGTGATGCTACACGGTCCGCAGATACGCAGTATTTT.

V and J are TRBV28 and TRBJ2-7, with D possibly being TRBD1 (5 bases). Germline V gene sequence: CDR1 MDHEN, CDR2 SYDVKM. Trimming shortened V by 2 bases and J by 2 bases, and 13 bases separated the two germline ends. CDR3 size: 15 residues. CDR3 coding DNA: TGTGCCAGCAGTTTAATGACAGACCGAACCTACGAGCAGTACTTC. As protein: CASSLMTDRTYEQYF.

There are many counts of this clonotype. The J gene is TRBJ2-1, the V gene TRBV7-2; 10 bases agree with TRBD2. The germline V gene encodes CDR1 SGHTA and CDR2 FQGNSA. The junction had 0 bases not matched to a gene; V was cut back by 4 bases and J by 3 bases. The CDR3 contains 14 residues. The CDR3 loop is CASSSSGGYNEQFF. CDR3 in DNA: TGTGCCAGCAGCTCTAGCGGGGGCTACAATGAGCAGTTCTTC.

The chain employs TRBV5-1 and TRBJ2-7; TRBD2 is a possible D gene (6 bases). Trimming cost V 4 bases and J 6 bases, with 14 bases left between them. Germline V CDR1 and CDR2: SGHRS, YFSETQ. The CDR3 loop spans 13 amino acids. CDR3 residues: CASSALAWSEQYF. The CDR3 coding sequence is TGCGCCAGCAGCGCCCTAGCGTGGTCCGAGCAGTACTTC. Looking up the rest from reference TRBV5-1 and TRBJ2-7 gives the full variable domain: KAGVTQTPRYLIKTRGQQVTLSCSPISGHRSVSWYQQTPGQGLQFLFEYFSETQRNKGNFPGRFSGRQFSNSRSEMNVSTLELGDSALYLCASSALAWSEQYFGPGTRLTVT.

V and J are TRBV12-3 or TRBV12-4 and TRBJ2-2; D gene ambiguous. This CDR3 spans 13 amino acids. V lost 6 bases, J lost 7 bases, and 12 bases lay in between. CDR3 in amino acids: CASSRHSSGELFF. The DNA for the CDR3 is TGTGCCAGCAGCCGCCATTCTAGCGGGGAGCTGTTTTTT.

The genes are TRBV19 and TRBJ2-3; D is perhaps TRBD1 (5 bases). V shed 6 bases and J shed 0 bases, with 10 bases lying between them. Germline assignment: CDR1 LNHDA and CDR2 SQIVND (reference sequence). This CDR3 region has 14 residues. CDR3 DNA: TGTGCCAGTAGCCAGGGTACTAGCACAGATACGCAGTATTTT. Its translation is CASSQGTSTDTQYF.

The sample holds many counts of this clonotype. This chain joins TRBV7-6 and TRBJ1-4, with D possibly TRBD1 on 6 matching bases. Germline CDR1 and CDR2: SGHVS and FNYEAQ. The CDR3 has 16 residues. V shed 1 base and J shed 7 bases, with 16 bases lying between them. This CDR3 is CASSLGSGGALEKLFF. The CDR3 DNA sequence: TGTGCCAGCAGCTTAGGATCTGGGGGGGCACTTGAAAAACTGTTTTTT.

This rearrangement joins TRBV28 to TRBJ2-7, with D possibly being TRBD2 (6 bases). V shed 1 base and J shed 5 bases, with 12 bases lying between them. Germline CDR1 and CDR2: MDHEN and SYDVKM. This CDR3 is 14 amino acids long. Written as DNA, the CDR3 is TGTGCCAGCAGTTTATTCTCGGGGGTCGACGAGCAGTACTTC. Translated, it gives CASSLFSGVDEQYF.

This clonotype was detected only a few times. The chain uses TRBV3-1 and TRBJ1-1; tentative D call: TRBD1 (5 bases). CDR1 is LGHDT, CDR2 YNNKEL, per germline (reference sequence). This CDR3 contains 14 residues. Trimming took off 7 bases at V and 9 bases at J, with 21 bases between the two ends. DNA for the CDR3: TGTGCCAGCACCTTTGGCGGCAGGGATGGGAAAGCTTTCTTT. It translates to CASTFGGRDGKAFF. The full variable domain, with the rest looked up from reference TRBV3-1 and TRBJ1-1, is DTAVSQTPKYLVTQMGNDKSIKCEQNLGHDTMYWYKQDSKKFLKIMFSYNNKELIINETVPNRFSPKSPDKAHLNLHINSLELGDSAVYFCASTFGGRDGKAFFGQGTRLTVV.

This clonotype was found once. This rearrangement joins TRBV6-2 or TRBV6-3 to TRBJ1-1; a weak D match, TRBD1 (6 bases). V was shortened by 0 bases and J by 1 base, with 9 bases between the two germline ends. Germline V gives CDR1 MNHEY, CDR2 SVGEGT. The CDR3 has 15 amino acids. This chain's CDR3 is CASSYSGHPNTEAFF. For the CDR3, the DNA is TGTGCCAGCAGTTACTCGGGACACCCGAACACTGAAGCTTTCTTT.